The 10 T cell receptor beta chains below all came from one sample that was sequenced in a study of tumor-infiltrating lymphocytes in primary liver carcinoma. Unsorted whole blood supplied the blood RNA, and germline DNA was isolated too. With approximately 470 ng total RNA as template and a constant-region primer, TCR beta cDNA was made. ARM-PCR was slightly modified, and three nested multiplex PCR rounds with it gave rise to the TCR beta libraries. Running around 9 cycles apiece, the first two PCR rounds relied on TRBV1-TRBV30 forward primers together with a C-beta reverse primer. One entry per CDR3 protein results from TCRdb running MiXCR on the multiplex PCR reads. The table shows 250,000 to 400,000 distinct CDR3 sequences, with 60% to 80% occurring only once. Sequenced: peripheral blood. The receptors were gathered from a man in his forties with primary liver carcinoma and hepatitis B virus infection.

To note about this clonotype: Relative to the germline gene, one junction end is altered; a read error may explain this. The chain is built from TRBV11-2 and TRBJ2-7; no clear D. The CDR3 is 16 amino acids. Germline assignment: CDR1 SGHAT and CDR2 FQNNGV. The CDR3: CASSPTNRQGHYEHYF. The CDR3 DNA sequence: TGTGCCAGCAGCCCCACGAACCGACAAGGGCACTACGAGCATTACTTC.

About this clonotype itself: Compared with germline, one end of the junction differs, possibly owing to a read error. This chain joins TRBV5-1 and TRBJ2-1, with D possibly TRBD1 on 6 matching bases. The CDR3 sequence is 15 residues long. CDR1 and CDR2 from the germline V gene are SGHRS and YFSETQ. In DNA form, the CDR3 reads TGCGCCAGCAGCTTGGGGCAGGTTGGGGGCAATGAGGAGTTCTTC. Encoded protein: CASSLGQVGGNEEFF. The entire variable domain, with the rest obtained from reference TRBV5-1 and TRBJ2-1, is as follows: KAGVTQTPRYLIKTRGQQVTLSCSPISGHRSVSWYQQTPGQGLQFLFEYFSETQRNKGNFPGRFSGRQFSNSRSEMNVSTLELGDSALYLCASSLGQVGGNEEFFGPGTRLTVL.

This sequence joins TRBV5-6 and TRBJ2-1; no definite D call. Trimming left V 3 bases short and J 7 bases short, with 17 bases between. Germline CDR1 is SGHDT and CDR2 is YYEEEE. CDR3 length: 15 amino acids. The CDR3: CASSSTTAPINEQFF. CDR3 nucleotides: TGTGCCAGCAGCTCCACTACGGCGCCCATAAATGAGCAGTTCTTC.

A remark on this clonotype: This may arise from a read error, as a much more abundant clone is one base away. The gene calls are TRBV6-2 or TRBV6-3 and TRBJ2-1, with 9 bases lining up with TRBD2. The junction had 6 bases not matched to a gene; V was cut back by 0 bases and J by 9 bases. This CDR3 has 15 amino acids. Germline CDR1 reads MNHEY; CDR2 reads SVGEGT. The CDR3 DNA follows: TGTGCCAGCAGTTACTCGACTAGCGGTCGGGCTGAGCAGTTCTTC. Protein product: CASSYSTSGRAEQFF.

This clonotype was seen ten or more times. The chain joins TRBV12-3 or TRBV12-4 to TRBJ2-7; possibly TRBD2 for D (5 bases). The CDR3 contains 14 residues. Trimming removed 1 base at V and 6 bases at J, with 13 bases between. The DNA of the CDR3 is TGTGCCAGCAGTTTAGGAGGGTTTAACGGCGAGCAGTACTTC. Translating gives CASSLGGFNGEQYF.

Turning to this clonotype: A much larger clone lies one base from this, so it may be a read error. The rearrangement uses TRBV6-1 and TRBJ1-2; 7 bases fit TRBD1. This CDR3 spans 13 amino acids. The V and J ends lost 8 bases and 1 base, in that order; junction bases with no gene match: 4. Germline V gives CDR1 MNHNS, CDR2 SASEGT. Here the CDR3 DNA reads TGTGCCAGCGGGACAGTGTTTAACTATGGCTACACCTTC. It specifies CASGTVFNYGYTF.

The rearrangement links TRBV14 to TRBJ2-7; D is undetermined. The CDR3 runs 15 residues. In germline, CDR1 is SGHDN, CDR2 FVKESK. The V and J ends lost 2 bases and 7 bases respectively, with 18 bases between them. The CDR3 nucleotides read TGTGCCAGCAGCCAATGGATCCCAGGTTCCGGAGAGCAGTACTTC. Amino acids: CASSQWIPGSGEQYF.

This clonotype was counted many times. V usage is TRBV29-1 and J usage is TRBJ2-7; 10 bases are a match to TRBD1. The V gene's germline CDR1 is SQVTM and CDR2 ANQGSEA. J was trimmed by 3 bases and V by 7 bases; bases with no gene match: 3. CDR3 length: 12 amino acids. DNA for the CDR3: TGCAGCGGCCGGGACAGGGGCTACGAGCAGTACTTC. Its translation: CSGRDRGYEQYF.

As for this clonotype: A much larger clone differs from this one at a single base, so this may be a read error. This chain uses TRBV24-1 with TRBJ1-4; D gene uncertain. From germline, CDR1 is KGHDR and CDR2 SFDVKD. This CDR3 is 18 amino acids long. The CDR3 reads CDTISHWETSATNEKLFF. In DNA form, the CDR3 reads TGTGACACCATTTCCCATTGGGAAACGTCTGCAACTAATGAAAAACTGTTTTTT.

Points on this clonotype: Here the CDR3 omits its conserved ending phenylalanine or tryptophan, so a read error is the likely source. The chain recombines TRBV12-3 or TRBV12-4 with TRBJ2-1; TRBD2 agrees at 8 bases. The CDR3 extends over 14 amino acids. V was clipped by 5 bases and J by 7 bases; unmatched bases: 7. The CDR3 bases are TGTGCCAGCAGTCAGGGACTAGGGTCGAATGAGCAGTTCCTC. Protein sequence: CASSQGLGSNEQFL.